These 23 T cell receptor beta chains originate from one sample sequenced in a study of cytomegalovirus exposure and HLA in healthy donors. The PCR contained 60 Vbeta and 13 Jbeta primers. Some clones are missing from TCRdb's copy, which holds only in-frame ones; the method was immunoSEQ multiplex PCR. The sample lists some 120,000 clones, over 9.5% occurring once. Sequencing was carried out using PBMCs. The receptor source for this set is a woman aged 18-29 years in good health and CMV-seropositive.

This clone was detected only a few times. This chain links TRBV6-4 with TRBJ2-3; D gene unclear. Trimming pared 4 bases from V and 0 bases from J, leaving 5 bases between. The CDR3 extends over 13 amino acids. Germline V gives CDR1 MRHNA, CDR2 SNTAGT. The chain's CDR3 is CASSGSSTDTQYF. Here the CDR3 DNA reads TGTGCCAGCAGTGGGAGCAGCACAGATACGCAGTATTTT.

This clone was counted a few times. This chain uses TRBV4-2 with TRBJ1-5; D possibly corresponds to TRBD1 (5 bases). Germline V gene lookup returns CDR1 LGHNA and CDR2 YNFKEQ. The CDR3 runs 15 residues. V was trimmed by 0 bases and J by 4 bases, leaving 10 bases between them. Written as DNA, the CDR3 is TGTGCCAGCAGCCAAGATATGGCAGGGAATCAGCCCCAGCATTTT. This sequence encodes CASSQDMAGNQPQHF.

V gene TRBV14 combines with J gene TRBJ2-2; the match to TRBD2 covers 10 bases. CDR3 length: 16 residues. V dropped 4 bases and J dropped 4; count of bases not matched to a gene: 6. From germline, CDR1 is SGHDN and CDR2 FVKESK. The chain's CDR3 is CASSRYSGGTTGELFF. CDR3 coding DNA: TGTGCCAGCAGCCGTTATAGCGGGGGGACCACCGGGGAGCTGTTTTTT.

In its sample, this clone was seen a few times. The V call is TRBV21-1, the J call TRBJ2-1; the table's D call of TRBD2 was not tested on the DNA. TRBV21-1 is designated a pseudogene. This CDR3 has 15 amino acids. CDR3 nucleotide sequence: TGTGCCAGCAGCAAACAGGGAGGCATGGGGGATGAGCAGTTCTTC. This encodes CASSKQGGMGDEQFF.

The CDR3 DNA follows: TGTGCCTGGACTGGGGCGGGAGATTACAATGAGCAGTTCTTC. It codes for CAWTGAGDYNEQFF. V gene TRBV30 combines with J gene TRBJ2-1, with 7 bases lining up with TRBD2. With 4 bases clipped from V and 4 bases from J, the junction kept 7 bases outside the gene matches. Per the germline V gene, CDR1 is GTSNPN and CDR2 is SVGIG (reference sequence). CDR3 length equals 14 residues.

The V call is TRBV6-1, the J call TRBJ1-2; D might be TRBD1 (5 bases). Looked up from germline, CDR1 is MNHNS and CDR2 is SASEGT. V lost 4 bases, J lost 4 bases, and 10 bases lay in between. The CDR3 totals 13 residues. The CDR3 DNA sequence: TGTGCCAGCAGTGCGACAGAGACCTATGGCTACACCTTC. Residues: CASSATETYGYTF.

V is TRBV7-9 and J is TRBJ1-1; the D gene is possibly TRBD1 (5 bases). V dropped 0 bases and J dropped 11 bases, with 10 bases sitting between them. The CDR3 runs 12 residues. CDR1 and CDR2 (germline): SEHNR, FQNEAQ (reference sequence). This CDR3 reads CASSLARGRAFF. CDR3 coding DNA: TGTGCCAGCAGCTTAGCAAGGGGTCGCGCTTTCTTT.

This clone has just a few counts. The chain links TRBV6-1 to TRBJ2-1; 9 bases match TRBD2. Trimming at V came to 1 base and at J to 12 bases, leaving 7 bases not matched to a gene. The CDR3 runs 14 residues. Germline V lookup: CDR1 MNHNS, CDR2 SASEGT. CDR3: CASSEDNSGSRQFF. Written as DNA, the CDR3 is TGTGCCAGCAGTGAAGACAATAGCGGGAGCCGGCAGTTCTTC.

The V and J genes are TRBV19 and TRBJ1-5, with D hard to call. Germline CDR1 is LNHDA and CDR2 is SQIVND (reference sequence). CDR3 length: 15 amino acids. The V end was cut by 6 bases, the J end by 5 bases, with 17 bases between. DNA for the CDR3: TGTGCCAGTAGACCCATGGTCGGGGTTGATCAGCCCCAGCATTTT. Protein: CASRPMVGVDQPQHF.

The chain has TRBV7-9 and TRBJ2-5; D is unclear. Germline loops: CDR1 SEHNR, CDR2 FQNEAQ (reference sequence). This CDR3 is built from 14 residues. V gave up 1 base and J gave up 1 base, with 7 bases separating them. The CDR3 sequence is CASSLVWSQETQYF. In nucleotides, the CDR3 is TGTGCCAGCAGCTTAGTCTGGAGCCAAGAGACCCAGTACTTC. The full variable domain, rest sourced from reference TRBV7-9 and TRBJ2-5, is DTGVSQNPRHKITKRGQNVTFRCDPISEHNRLYWYRQTLGQGPEFLTYFQNEAQLEKSRLLSDRFSAERPKGSFSTLEIQRTEQGDSAMYLCASSLVWSQETQYFGPGTRLLVL.

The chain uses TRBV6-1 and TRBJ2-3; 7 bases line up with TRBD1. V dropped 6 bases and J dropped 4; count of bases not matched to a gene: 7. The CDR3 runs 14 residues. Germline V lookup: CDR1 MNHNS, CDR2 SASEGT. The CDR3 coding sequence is TGTGCCAGCAGCTATAATAGGGGGCCAGATACGCAGTATTTT. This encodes CASSYNRGPDTQYF.

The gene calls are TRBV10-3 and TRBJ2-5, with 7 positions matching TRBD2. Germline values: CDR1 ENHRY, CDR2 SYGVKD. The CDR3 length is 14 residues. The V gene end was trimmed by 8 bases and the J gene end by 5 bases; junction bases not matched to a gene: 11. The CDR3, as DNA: TGTGCCATCCGACCGGGGGGAGGGGAGGAGACCCAGTACTTC. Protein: CAIRPGGGEETQYF.

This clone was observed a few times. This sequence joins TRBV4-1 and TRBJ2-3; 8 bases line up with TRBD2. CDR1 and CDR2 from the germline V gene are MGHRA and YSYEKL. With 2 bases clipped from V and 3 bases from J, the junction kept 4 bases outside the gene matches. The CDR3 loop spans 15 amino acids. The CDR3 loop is CASSQQAGATDTQYF. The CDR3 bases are TGCGCCAGCAGCCAACAAGCGGGAGCGACAGATACGCAGTATTTT.

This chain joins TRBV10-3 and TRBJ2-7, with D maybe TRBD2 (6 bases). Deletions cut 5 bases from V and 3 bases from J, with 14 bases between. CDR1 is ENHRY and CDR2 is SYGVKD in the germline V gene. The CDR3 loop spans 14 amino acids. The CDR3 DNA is TGTGCCATCAGTCTCGGGACTGCTGTCTACGAGCAGTACTTC. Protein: CAISLGTAVYEQYF.

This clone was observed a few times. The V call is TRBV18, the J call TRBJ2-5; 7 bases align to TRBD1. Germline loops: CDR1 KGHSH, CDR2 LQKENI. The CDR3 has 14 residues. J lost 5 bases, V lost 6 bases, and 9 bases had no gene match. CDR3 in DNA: TGTGCCAGCTCGGGCTCGACAGGGCGGGAGACCCAGTACTTC. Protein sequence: CASSGSTGRETQYF.

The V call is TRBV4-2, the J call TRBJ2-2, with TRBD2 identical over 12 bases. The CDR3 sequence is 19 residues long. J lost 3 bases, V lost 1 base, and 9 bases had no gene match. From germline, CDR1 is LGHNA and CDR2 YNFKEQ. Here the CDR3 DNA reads TGTGCCAGCAGCCAAGGACTAGCGGGAGAGGTGGTGGACACCGGGGAGCTGTTTTTT. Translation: CASSQGLAGEVVDTGELFF.

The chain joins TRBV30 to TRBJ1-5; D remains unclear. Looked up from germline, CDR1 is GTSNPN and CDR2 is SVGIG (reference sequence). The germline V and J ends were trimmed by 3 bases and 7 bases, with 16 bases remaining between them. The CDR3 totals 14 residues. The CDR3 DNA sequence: TGTGCCTGGAGCGGTTGGGAGCCGGGGCAGCCCCAGCATTTT. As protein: CAWSGWEPGQPQHF.

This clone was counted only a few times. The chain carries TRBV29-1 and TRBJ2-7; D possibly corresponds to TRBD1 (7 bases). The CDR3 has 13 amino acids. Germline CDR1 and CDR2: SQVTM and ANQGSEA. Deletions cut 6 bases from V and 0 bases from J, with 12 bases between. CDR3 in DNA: TGCAGCGTCCAGGGGGGTGACTCCTACGAGCAGTACTTC. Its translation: CSVQGGDSYEQYF.

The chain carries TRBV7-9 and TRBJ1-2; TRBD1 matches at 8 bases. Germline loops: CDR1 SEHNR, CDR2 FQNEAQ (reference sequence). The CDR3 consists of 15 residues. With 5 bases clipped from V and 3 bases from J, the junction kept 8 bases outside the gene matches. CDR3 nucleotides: TGTGCCAGCAGCAACGGACAGGGAGGCGACTATGGCTACACCTTC. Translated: CASSNGQGGDYGYTF.

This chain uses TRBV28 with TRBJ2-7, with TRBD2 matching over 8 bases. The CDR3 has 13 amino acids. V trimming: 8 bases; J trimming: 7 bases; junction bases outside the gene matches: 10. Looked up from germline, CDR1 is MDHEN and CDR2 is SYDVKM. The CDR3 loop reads CASRSGTRGEQYF. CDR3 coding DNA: TGTGCCAGCCGTTCAGGGACTAGAGGTGAGCAGTACTTC.

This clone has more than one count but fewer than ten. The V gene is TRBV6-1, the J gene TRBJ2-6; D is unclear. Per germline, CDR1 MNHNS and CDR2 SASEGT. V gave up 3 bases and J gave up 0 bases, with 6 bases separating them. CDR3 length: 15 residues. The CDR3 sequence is CASSDSSSGANVLTF. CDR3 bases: TGTGCCAGCAGTGATTCGTCCTCTGGGGCCAACGTCCTGACTTTC.

The CDR3 reads CASRPTLAETYEQYF. The CDR3 coding sequence is TGTGCCAGCAGGCCCACACTAGCGGAGACCTACGAGCAGTACTTC. The V call is TRBV7-2, the J call TRBJ2-7; TRBD2 agrees at 8 bases. CDR1 SGHTA and CDR2 FQGNSA come from the germline V gene. With V trimmed by 6 bases and J by 2 bases, 9 bases remained unmatched. The CDR3 has 15 amino acids.

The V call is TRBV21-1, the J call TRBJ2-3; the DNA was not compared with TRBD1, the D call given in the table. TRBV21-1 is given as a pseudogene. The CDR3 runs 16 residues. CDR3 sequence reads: CASSKEGAYSTDTQYF. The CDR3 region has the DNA TGTGCCAGCAGCAAAGAAGGGGCCTATAGCACAGATACGCAGTATTTT.